This section outlines one T cell receptor beta chain sequence together with its context. Only in-frame clones appear in the TCRdb table, and some are missing; sequencing was by immunoSEQ multiplex PCR. The profile shows some 100,000 clones, around 85% of them singletons. These data come from a study of blood T cell repertoires in COVID-19. Study summary: The United States, Italy and Spain supplied acute and convalescent COVID-19 samples.

The CDR3 contains 15 residues. CDR1 SGHAT and CDR2 FQNNGV come from the germline V gene. V was shortened by 9 bases and J by 0 bases, with 15 bases between the two germline ends. The sequence was collected from a human donor in a cohort sampled during active COVID-19. This sequence joins TRBV11-2 and TRBJ2-1; D may be TRBD2 (5 bases). Material for sequencing was peripheral blood. In DNA, the CDR3 is TGTGCCAGTAGAAAGACGGGAAGCTCCTACAATGAGCAGTTCTTC. Amino acids: CASRKTGSSYNEQFF. The full variable domain, rest sourced from reference TRBV11-2 and TRBJ2-1, is EAGVAQSPRYKIIEKRQSVAFWCNPISGHATLYWYQQILGQGPKLLIQFQNNGVVDDSQLPKDRFSAERLKGVDSTLKIQPAKLEDSAVYLCASRKTGSSYNEQFFGPGTRLTVL.